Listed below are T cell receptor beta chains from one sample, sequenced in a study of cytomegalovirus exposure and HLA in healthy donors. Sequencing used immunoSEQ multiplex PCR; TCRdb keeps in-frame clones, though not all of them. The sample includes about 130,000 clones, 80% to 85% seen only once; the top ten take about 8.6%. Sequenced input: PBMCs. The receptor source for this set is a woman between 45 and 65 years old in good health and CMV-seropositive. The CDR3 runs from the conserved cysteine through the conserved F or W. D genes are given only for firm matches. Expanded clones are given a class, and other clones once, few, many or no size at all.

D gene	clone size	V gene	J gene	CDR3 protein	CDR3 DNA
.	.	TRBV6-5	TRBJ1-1	CASSYSAEGNAEAFF	TGTGCCAGCAGTTACTCGGCGGAGGGGAACGCTGAAGCTTTCTTT
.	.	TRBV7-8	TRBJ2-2	CASSPRVGRETGELFF	TGTGCCAGCAGCCCAAGGGTCGGGAGAGAGACCGGGGAGCTGTTTTTT
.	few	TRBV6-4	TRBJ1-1	CASSDSDKNTEAFF	TGTGCCAGCAGTGACTCCGACAAGAACACTGAAGCTTTCTTT
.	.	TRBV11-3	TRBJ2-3	CASSLSRRDTQYF	TGTGCCAGCAGCTTATCTAGGCGGGATACGCAGTATTTT
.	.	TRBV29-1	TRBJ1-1	CSVRDLNTEAFF	TGCAGCGTTCGGGATCTGAACACTGAAGCTTTCTTT
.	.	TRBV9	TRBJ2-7	CASSVSQGGEQYF	TGTGCCAGCAGCGTAAGCCAGGGAGGCGAGCAGTACTTC
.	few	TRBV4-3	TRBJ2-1	CASSQESDRWLEQFF	TGCGCCAGCAGCCAAGAGTCAGACAGATGGCTTGAGCAGTTCTTC
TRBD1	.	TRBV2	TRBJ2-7	CATGGDRGIYEQYF	TGTGCCACCGGAGGGGACAGGGGAATCTACGAGCAGTACTTC
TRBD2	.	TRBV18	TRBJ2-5	CASSPPPGGPQETQYF	TGTGCCAGCTCACCTCCTCCGGGGGGACCTCAAGAGACCCAGTACTTC
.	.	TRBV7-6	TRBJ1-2	CASSLVGGDGYTF	TGTGCCAGCAGCTTAGTGGGAGGCGATGGCTACACCTTC
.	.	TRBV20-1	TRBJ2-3	CSARLTDTQYF	TGCAGTGCTAGACTCACAGATACGCAGTATTTT
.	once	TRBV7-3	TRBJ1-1	CASGTSWDTEAFF	TGTGCCAGCGGGACTTCGTGGGACACTGAAGCTTTCTTT
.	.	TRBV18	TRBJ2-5	CASSPAEETQYF	TGTGCCAGCTCACCGGCGGAAGAGACCCAGTACTTC
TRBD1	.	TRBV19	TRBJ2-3	CASRDRGRSSTDTQYF	TGTGCCAGTAGGGACAGGGGCCGGTCTAGCACAGATACGCAGTATTTT
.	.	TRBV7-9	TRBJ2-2	CASSLDVAWAELFF	TGTGCCAGCAGCTTGGATGTCGCATGGGCCGAGCTGTTTTTT
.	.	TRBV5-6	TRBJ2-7	CASSLLSLYEQYF	TGTGCCAGCAGCTTGTTATCCCTCTACGAGCAGTACTTC